This T cell receptor (beta chain) was identified in a study of blood T cell repertoires in COVID-19. Some clones are missing from TCRdb's copy, which holds only in-frame ones; the method was immunoSEQ multiplex PCR. In the table there are hundreds of thousands of clones, about four fifths of which are singletons. The source material was PBMCs or T cells enriched from blood (not recorded which). This TCR derives from a woman aged 40 to 50 who had been exposed to COVID-19.

The CDR3 nucleotides are TGTGCCAGCAGTGAAGGAACAGGGAGGGCCAACTATGGCTACACCTTC. Translated, it gives CASSEGTGRANYGYTF. V gene TRBV2 combines with J gene TRBJ1-2; maybe TRBD1 (6 bases). Germline CDR1 is SNHLY and CDR2 is FYNNEI. V shed 1 base and J shed 2 bases, with 14 bases lying between them. CDR3 length equals 16 residues.